This passage covers 29 T cell receptor beta chains from one sample sequenced in a study of shared clonotypes between healthy human individuals. Data came from immunoSEQ multiplex PCR; TCRdb stores just in-frame clones and leaves some out. Of fewer than 2.5 million clones in the sample, roughly 93% were seen once. Specimen: naive CD4+ T cells from PBMCs. Subset of the sample: CD45RA+ positively selected. These TCRs come from a man aged 18 to 35 in good health. Some clones in this sample may be carry-over from other donors' samples.

The gene calls are TRBV7-8 and TRBJ2-3; tentative D call: TRBD2 (7 bases). CDR3 length: 15 amino acids. Trimming took 4 bases from V and 4 from J, leaving 15 bases between them. Germline V lookup: CDR1 SGHVS, CDR2 FQNEAQ. Written as DNA, the CDR3 is TGTGCCAGCAGCTGGGGGGGCGCATACGCAGATACGCAGTATTTT. It translates to CASSWGGAYADTQYF.

CDR3 in DNA: TGTGCCAGCAGCCCACGTTCATCGGGCTTCACCGGGGAGCTGTTTTTT. It codes for CASSPRSSGFTGELFF. V is TRBV5-4 and J is TRBJ2-2; D gene uncertain. Germline V gene data show CDR1 as SGHNT and CDR2 as YYREEE (reference sequence). Trimming stripped 4 bases from V and 4 bases from J, with 17 bases between. This CDR3 region has 16 residues. The full variable domain, completed using reference TRBV5-4 and TRBJ2-2, is ETGVTQSPTHLIKTRGQQVTLRCSSQSGHNTVSWYQQALGQGPQFIFQYYREEENGRGNFPPRFSGLQFPNYSSELNVNALELDDSALYLCASSPRSSGFTGELFFGEGSRLTVL.

The V gene is TRBV7-9, the J gene TRBJ1-3; TRBD1 matches 9 bases. CDR3 length: 16 residues. J lost 6 bases, V lost 4 bases, and 10 bases had no gene match. Per the germline V gene, CDR1 is SEHNR and CDR2 is FQNEAQ (reference sequence). This CDR3 is CASSSIIWTGVNTIYF. Here the CDR3 DNA reads TGTGCCAGCAGCTCGATAATATGGACAGGGGTAAACACCATATATTTT.

This clone was seen only once. CDR3 amino acids: CASSLPAVENIQYF. CDR3 nucleotides: TGCGCCAGCAGCTTGCCCGCAGTGGAAAACATTCAGTACTTC. This chain uses TRBV5-1 with TRBJ2-4; D gene ambiguous. The CDR3 spans 14 residues. The V end was cut by 1 base, the J end by 5 bases, with 10 bases between. Germline assignment: CDR1 SGHRS and CDR2 YFSETQ.

The J gene is TRBJ1-2, the V gene TRBV28, with TRBD1 matching over 8 bases. CDR1 is MDHEN, CDR2 SYDVKM, per germline. V was pared by 3 bases and J by 10 bases, with 10 bases of the junction left unmatched. The CDR3 is 14 residues long. The CDR3 sequence is CASSFFVTGAYYTF. As DNA, the CDR3 is TGTGCCAGCAGTTTTTTTGTGACAGGGGCATACTACACCTTC.

A remark on this clone: Other DNA sequences in the same sample also yield this CDR3. The rearrangement uses TRBV5-1 and TRBJ2-3, with a tentative D call TRBD2 (5 bases). Germline V gene lookup returns CDR1 SGHRS and CDR2 YFSETQ. This CDR3 is 13 amino acids long. Trimming removed 0 bases from V and 5 bases from J, with 7 bases in between. The CDR3 spells CASSLGGEDTQYF. The CDR3 coding sequence is TGCGCCAGCAGCTTGGGGGGAGAAGATACGCAGTATTTT.

J is TRBJ1-4 and V is TRBV6-1; D not certain. Trimming took 2 bases from V and 15 from J, leaving 19 bases between them. The V gene's germline CDR1 is MNHNS and CDR2 SASEGT. The CDR3 extends over 14 amino acids. This chain's CDR3 is CASSEKGTLFRVFF. In DNA, the CDR3 is TGTGCCAGCAGTGAAAAGGGAACGCTCTTTCGGGTGTTTTTT.

This clone was recorded a few times. V usage is TRBV4-1 and J usage is TRBJ1-2; maybe TRBD1 (5 bases). Germline V gene data show CDR1 as MGHRA and CDR2 as YSYEKL. The CDR3 length is 13 residues. Trimming pared 4 bases from V and 6 bases from J, leaving 12 bases between. The CDR3 reads CASSPPGVDGYTF. The DNA of the CDR3 is TGCGCCAGCAGCCCGCCGGGGGTGGATGGCTACACCTTC.

This chain joins TRBV7-2 and TRBJ2-7, with D possibly TRBD2 on 5 matching bases. CDR3 length equals 15 residues. The V gene lost 6 bases and the J gene lost 7 bases, with 22 bases spanning the gap. The germline V gene has CDR1 SGHTA and CDR2 FQGNSA. In nucleotides, the CDR3 is TGTGCCAGCAGATCAACCGACAATAAACGGGATGAGCAGTACTTC. It is translated as CASRSTDNKRDEQYF.

This rearrangement joins TRBV2 to TRBJ1-5; tentatively, D is TRBD1 (5 bases). Germline V CDR1 and CDR2: SNHLY, FYNNEI. CDR3 length: 16 amino acids. V was trimmed by 6 bases and J by 4 bases, leaving 19 bases between them. As DNA, the CDR3 is TGTGCCAGCAGGGAAAACCCAGGGTGGGTGAATCAGCCCCAGCATTTT. Translation gives CASRENPGWVNQPQHF.

The V call is TRBV25-1, the J call TRBJ2-1, with TRBD2 matching over 13 bases. CDR3 length: 16 residues. The V and J ends lost 5 bases and 7 bases, in that order; junction bases with no gene match: 8. Germline V CDR1 and CDR2: MGHDK, SYGVNS. CDR3: CASSRHGTSGMNEQFF. The CDR3 bases are TGTGCCAGCAGTCGGCACGGGACTAGCGGGATGAATGAGCAGTTCTTC.

This chain uses TRBV30 with TRBJ1-4; D is unresolved. CDR1 GTSNPN and CDR2 SVGIG come from the germline V gene (reference sequence). The V end lost 0 bases, the J end lost 8 bases, and 16 bases lay between the germline ends. The CDR3 extends over 15 amino acids. CDR3 nucleotide sequence: TGTGCCTGGAGTGTGGCAGTCTCAAGTGGGGAAAAACTGTTTTTT. This translates into CAWSVAVSSGEKLFF.

The chain combines TRBV11-1 with TRBJ2-2; D is perhaps TRBD2 (6 bases). Germline CDR1 SGHAT, CDR2 FQDESV (reference sequence). V lost 5 bases and J 7 bases, leaving 23 bases between the germline ends. This CDR3 has 17 residues. The CDR3 nucleotides are TGTGCCAGCAGCGAAGACCGTGTCGGGAGTGGGAACGGGGAGCTGTTTTTT. Translating gives CASSEDRVGSGNGELFF.

The chain couples TRBV7-9 to TRBJ1-6, with TRBD1 as a possible D gene (5 bases). CDR3 length: 16 residues. V was trimmed by 2 bases and J by 6 bases, leaving 14 bases between them. CDR1 is SEHNR and CDR2 is FQNEAQ in the germline V gene (reference sequence). The CDR3 spells CASSLLEGIVNSPLHF. The CDR3 region has the DNA TGTGCCAGCAGCTTACTCGAGGGGATCGTTAATTCACCCCTCCACTTT.

The V call is TRBV19, the J call TRBJ1-5; D is unresolved. Between the trimmed V and J ends, which lost 7 bases and 5 bases, there was a span of 12 bases. Germline CDR1 and CDR2: LNHDA and SQIVND (reference sequence). The CDR3 covers 13 residues. CDR3 in amino acids: CASTSTMDQPQHF. In DNA, the CDR3 is TGTGCCAGTACTTCGACGATGGATCAGCCCCAGCATTTT.

The gene calls are TRBV29-1 and TRBJ1-1, with 7 bases that match TRBD1. The junction had 8 bases not matched to a gene; V was cut back by 5 bases and J by 5 bases. Germline lookup yields CDR1 SQVTM and CDR2 ANQGSEA. The CDR3 is 13 residues long. Written as DNA, the CDR3 is TGCAGCGTTTCGACAGGGAGAGGGACTGAAGCTTTCTTT. This encodes CSVSTGRGTEAFF. Full variable domain (rest looked up from reference TRBV29-1 and TRBJ1-1): SAVISQKPSRDICQRGTSLTIQCQVDSQVTMMFWYRQQPGQSLTLIATANQGSEATYESGFVIDKFPISRPNLTFSTLTVSNMSPEDSSIYLCSVSTGRGTEAFFGQGTRLTVV.

This chain connects TRBV10-1 to TRBJ2-7; D ambiguous. The V end lost 3 bases, the J end lost 4 bases, and 13 bases lay between the germline ends. Germline V gene sequence: CDR1 WNHNN, CDR2 SYGVQD (reference sequence). The CDR3 length is 14 residues. DNA of the CDR3: TGCGCCAGCAGTGAAATTCGTGACCTTTACGAGCAGTACTTC. Its translation is CASSEIRDLYEQYF.

The chain combines TRBV9 with TRBJ2-5; maybe TRBD2 (5 bases). Trimming stripped 0 bases from V and 5 bases from J, with 17 bases between. Germline CDR1 reads SGDLS; CDR2 reads YYNGEE. The CDR3 is made up of 16 amino acids. The CDR3 nucleotides read TGTGCCAGCAGCGTAGGGATGGGAGTCCTCCAGGAGACCCAGTACTTC. It specifies CASSVGMGVLQETQYF. The full variable domain, in which reference TRBV9 and TRBJ2-5 provide the parts outside the CDR3, is DSGVTQTPKHLITATGQRVTLRCSPRSGDLSVYWYQQSLDQGLQFLIQYYNGEERAKGNILERFSAQQFPDLHSELNLSSLELGDSALYFCASSVGMGVLQETQYFGPGTRLLVL.

The chain is built from TRBV4-2 and TRBJ1-5, with D possibly TRBD1 on 6 matching bases. Germline values: CDR1 LGHNA, CDR2 YNFKEQ. This CDR3 is 14 amino acids long. V lost 2 bases to trimming and J lost 3 bases, with 8 bases between them. As DNA, the CDR3 is TGTGCCAGCAGCCAACAGGGGACCAATCAGCCCCAGCATTTT. Residues: CASSQQGTNQPQHF.

The gene calls are TRBV29-1 and TRBJ1-3; 7 bases are shared with TRBD1. This CDR3 has 13 amino acids. V shed 7 bases and J 4 bases; nucleotides not matched to a gene: 7. The germline gives CDR1 SQVTM, CDR2 ANQGSEA. CDR3 coding DNA: TGCAGCGCCTCCGGGACAGTAGGAAACACCATATATTTT. Residues: CSASGTVGNTIYF.

This chain links TRBV10-3 with TRBJ2-7; D not resolved. V was clipped by 0 bases and J by 3 bases, with 9 bases between them. This CDR3 region has 14 residues. Looked up from germline, CDR1 is ENHRY and CDR2 is SYGVKD. The CDR3 bases are TGTGCCATCAGTGAGTCGACAAGGATCTACGAGCAGTACTTC. The encoded protein is CAISESTRIYEQYF.

V is TRBV18 and J is TRBJ1-2, with a possible D match to TRBD1 (6 bases). Germline V CDR1 and CDR2: KGHSH, LQKENI. This CDR3 has 18 residues. Between the trimmed V and J ends, which lost 3 bases and 4 bases, there was a span of 24 bases. CDR3 region: CASSPILTGTPGSYGYTF. CDR3 DNA sequence: TGTGCCAGCTCACCCATTCTAACAGGGACCCCTGGATCCTATGGCTACACCTTC. Combining the CDR3 with reference TRBV18 and TRBJ1-2 gives the whole variable domain NAGVMQNPRHLVRRRGQEARLRCSPMKGHSHVYWYRQLPEEGLKFMVYLQKENIIDESGMPKERFSAEFPKEGPSILRIQQVVRGDSAAYFCASSPILTGTPGSYGYTFGSGTRLTVV.

This clone has only one observation. The chain recombines TRBV29-1 with TRBJ2-4, with D possibly matching TRBD2 (5 bases). Germline lookup yields CDR1 SQVTM and CDR2 ANQGSEA. V was trimmed by 7 bases and J by 0 bases, leaving 16 bases between them. This CDR3 has 15 amino acids. The CDR3 bases are TGCAGCGCAAAAGCCTACGGGGTAGCCAAAAACATTCAGTACTTC. Its protein is CSAKAYGVAKNIQYF.

V usage is TRBV7-9 and J usage is TRBJ1-5, with unresolved D. The germline V and J ends were trimmed by 0 bases and 6 bases, with 9 bases remaining between them. The CDR3 spans 14 residues. Germline V lookup: CDR1 SEHNR, CDR2 FQNEAQ (reference sequence). DNA of the CDR3: TGTGCCAGCAGCTTAGCAGGTATAGGTCAGCCCCAGCATTTT. Translating gives CASSLAGIGQPQHF.

The gene calls are TRBV5-1 and TRBJ2-1; the D is unclear. This CDR3 has 12 residues. The germline CDR1 and CDR2 sequences are SGHRS and YFSETQ. Trimming pared 4 bases from V and 4 bases from J, leaving 6 bases between. CDR3 nucleotides: TGCGCCAGCAGCGTCGAATACAATGAGCAGTTCTTC. Protein product: CASSVEYNEQFF.

This rearrangement joins TRBV28 to TRBJ1-6, with D perhaps matching TRBD1 (6 bases). This CDR3 contains 13 residues. The V end lost 7 bases, the J end lost 10 bases, and 14 bases lay between the germline ends. Germline CDR1 and CDR2: MDHEN and SYDVKM. CDR3 in amino acids: CASKGGVWSPLHF. The DNA for the CDR3 is TGTGCCAGCAAGGGGGGGGTTTGGTCACCCCTCCACTTT.

V usage is TRBV5-1 and J usage is TRBJ1-2; 10 nucleotides match TRBD1. This CDR3 spans 14 amino acids. Germline CDR1 and CDR2: SGHRS and YFSETQ. V dropped 6 bases and J dropped 3; count of bases not matched to a gene: 5. The CDR3 nucleotides read TGCGCCAGCAACCCGGGACAGGGGTACTATGGCTACACCTTC. Translating it yields CASNPGQGYYGYTF.

This rearrangement joins TRBV6-5 to TRBJ1-1; D gene uncertain. This CDR3 region has 16 residues. Germline values: CDR1 MNHEY, CDR2 SVGAGI. V lost 0 bases to trimming and J lost 3 bases, with 14 bases between them. CDR3 DNA sequence: TGTGCCAGCAGTTACTCGAGTGTCCCTGGGGACACTGAAGCTTTCTTT. Amino acid sequence: CASSYSSVPGDTEAFF.

The V and J genes are TRBV6-1 and TRBJ2-6; D is undetermined. This CDR3 has 15 amino acids. CDR1 MNHNS and CDR2 SASEGT come from the germline V gene. V lost 3 bases and J lost 0, with 6 bases in between. CDR3 loop: CASSEFHSGANVLTF. CDR3 DNA sequence: TGTGCCAGCAGTGAGTTTCACTCTGGGGCCAACGTCCTGACTTTC.